The 17 T cell receptor beta chains in this list originate from one sample, sequenced in a study of chemoradiotherapy in HPV16-positive cancers. Repertoires were generated with immunoSEQ multiplex PCR, while TCRdb's copy carries only in-frame clones and drops some. Among 8,500 to 9,000 clones listed, over 70% were seen once. Sample collection occurred from a patient who underwent chemoradiotherapy. The receptors come from a human donor with HPV-associated anogenital cancer.

The chain has TRBV6-1 and TRBJ1-6, with D unclear. The CDR3 totals 13 residues. CDR1 is MNHNS, CDR2 SASEGT, per germline. The V end was cut by 4 bases, the J end by 7 bases, with 8 bases between. The DNA of the CDR3 is TGTGCCAGCAGTGGGGTCCAAAATTCACCCCTCCACTTT. Protein product: CASSGVQNSPLHF.

V gene TRBV27 combines with J gene TRBJ2-6; D gene uncertain. The V and J ends lost 2 bases and 2 bases respectively, with 1 base between them. Germline CDR1 is MNHEY and CDR2 is SMNVEV (reference sequence). The CDR3 extends over 13 amino acids. The chain's CDR3 is CASSLTGANVLTF. In DNA form, the CDR3 reads TGTGCCAGCAGTTTAACTGGGGCCAACGTCCTGACTTTC.

This CDR3 reads CASSPRLAGLSEQYF. CDR3 sequence (DNA): TGTGCCAGCAGCCCTCGACTAGCGGGGCTCTCCGAGCAGTACTTC. The chain links TRBV5-6 to TRBJ2-7; 11 nucleotides line up with TRBD2. The junction had 9 bases not matched to a gene; V was cut back by 4 bases and J by 6 bases. The CDR3 is made up of 15 amino acids. The V gene's germline CDR1 is SGHDT and CDR2 YYEEEE.

This chain joins TRBV7-2 and TRBJ2-7; TRBD2 is a possible D gene (5 bases). The CDR3 covers 13 residues. Germline CDR1 SGHTA, CDR2 FQGNSA. V lost 4 bases to trimming and J lost 4 bases, with 11 bases between them. CDR3 residues: CASSSAGSYEQYF. The CDR3 DNA reads TGTGCCAGCAGCTCGGCGGGCTCGTACGAGCAGTACTTC.

The CDR3 spells CASTEALTGHYEQYF. The CDR3 nucleotides are TGTGCCAGCACCGAAGCCTTGACAGGGCACTACGAGCAGTACTTC. The chain has TRBV6-1 and TRBJ2-7; 7 positions agree with TRBD1. The CDR3 runs to 15 residues. The trim removed 7 bases at V and 3 bases at J, leaving 12 bases unmatched. Germline-derived CDR1 and CDR2 are MNHNS and SASEGT.

CDR3 DNA sequence: TGTGCCAGCAGTCCAACTAGCGCCCAAGAGACCCAGTACTTC. Amino acids: CASSPTSAQETQYF. The chain employs TRBV5-6 and TRBJ2-5, with TRBD2 identical over 7 bases. The ends lost 5 bases at V and 1 base at J; junction bases unmatched: 5. The CDR3 loop spans 14 amino acids. CDR1 is SGHDT and CDR2 is YYEEEE in the germline V gene.

This rearrangement joins TRBV6-1 to TRBJ1-2; D gene unclear. Germline CDR1 is MNHNS and CDR2 is SASEGT. V lost 5 bases and J 5 bases, leaving 12 bases between the germline ends. CDR3 length: 13 amino acids. CDR3 region: CASSRKGGYGYTF. The CDR3 DNA sequence: TGTGCCAGCAGTAGGAAGGGAGGGTATGGCTACACCTTC.

The genes are TRBV5-4 and TRBJ1-2; D is unresolved. Germline V gene lookup returns CDR1 SGHNT and CDR2 YYREEE (reference sequence). This CDR3 spans 13 amino acids. Between the trimmed V and J ends, which lost 0 bases and 8 bases, there was a span of 11 bases. The CDR3 DNA is TGTGCCAGCAGCTTGGATCGGGGTTTAGGCTACACCTTC. Translated, it gives CASSLDRGLGYTF.

This clone has just one count. CDR3 loop: CASSPSRPNYGYTF. CDR3 coding DNA: TGTGCCAGCAGTCCTTCCCGTCCTAACTATGGCTACACCTTC. The genes are TRBV28 and TRBJ1-2, with D hard to call. The CDR3 extends over 14 amino acids. V lost 5 bases and J 0 bases, leaving 10 bases between the germline ends. Germline V gives CDR1 MDHEN, CDR2 SYDVKM.

CDR3 coding DNA: TGCAGCGTCTTGGGGGGGAAAGAGACCCAGTACTTC. Translating gives CSVLGGKETQYF. This chain connects TRBV29-1 to TRBJ2-5, with 7 bases matching TRBD2. This CDR3 contains 12 residues. Losses at the gene ends were 6 bases for V and 3 bases for J; bases not matched to a gene: 4. Germline V lookup: CDR1 SQVTM, CDR2 ANQGSEA.

The genes are TRBV6-1 and TRBJ2-7, with TRBD2 matching 7 bases. There are 13 residues in the CDR3. The V gene's germline CDR1 is MNHNS and CDR2 SASEGT. V shed 6 bases and J 0 bases; nucleotides not matched to a gene: 2. The CDR3 DNA reads as TGTGCCAGCAGAGCGGGAAGCTCCTACGAGCAGTACTTC. Protein: CASRAGSSYEQYF.

The chain combines TRBV7-2 with TRBJ2-7; D not resolved. Germline CDR1 SGHTA, CDR2 FQGNSA. The CDR3 contains 15 residues. The V gene lost 1 base and the J gene lost 0 bases, with 10 bases spanning the gap. The CDR3 loop reads CASSLDTTPSYEQYF. CDR3 nucleotide sequence: TGTGCCAGCAGCTTAGACACAACCCCCTCCTACGAGCAGTACTTC.

J is TRBJ2-7 and V is TRBV30; 9 nucleotides align to TRBD1. Trimming cost V 0 bases and J 8 bases; bases outside gene matches: 5. The germline V gene has CDR1 GTSNPN and CDR2 SVGIG (reference sequence). The CDR3 sequence is 13 residues long. CDR3 nucleotides: TGTGCCTGGAGTGTAATGGACAGGGGACAGCAGTACTTC. It specifies CAWSVMDRGQQYF.

This clone appeared once. V usage is TRBV27 and J usage is TRBJ1-2; 8 nucleotides align to TRBD1. Germline CDR1 and CDR2: MNHEY and SMNVEV (reference sequence). After removal of 2 bases from V and 7 bases from J, the junction contained 9 bases not matched to a gene. The CDR3 is made up of 15 amino acids. The CDR3 DNA reads as TGTGCCAGCAGTTTAACCCCAGGGGGCTTGTCTGGCTACACCTTC. Protein product: CASSLTPGGLSGYTF.

The chain links TRBV27 to TRBJ1-1; the D is unclear. V was pared by 7 bases and J by 5 bases, with 17 bases between. CDR3 length equals 14 residues. Looked up from germline, CDR1 is MNHEY and CDR2 is SMNVEV (reference sequence). CDR3 sequence reads: CASKVGPLGTEAFF. The DNA of the CDR3 is TGTGCCAGCAAGGTAGGCCCCCTAGGGACTGAAGCTTTCTTT.

This chain uses TRBV4-2 with TRBJ2-1; D unresolved. The V and J ends lost 0 bases and 0 bases respectively, with 12 bases between them. The CDR3 consists of 17 residues. Germline CDR1 and CDR2: LGHNA and YNFKEQ. The CDR3 sequence: CASSQDQLPSSYNEQFF. The CDR3 DNA is TGTGCCAGCAGCCAAGATCAGCTACCGAGCTCCTACAATGAGCAGTTCTTC.

V usage is TRBV18 and J usage is TRBJ2-4; D unclear. Trimming stripped 6 bases from V and 0 bases from J, with 9 bases between. Germline lookup yields CDR1 KGHSH and CDR2 LQKENI. CDR3 length equals 14 residues. The CDR3 DNA sequence: TGTGCCAGCTCCTCACAACGAGCCAAAAACATTCAGTACTTC. This translates into CASSSQRAKNIQYF.